This is a list of T cell receptor beta chains from one sample in a study of T-cell reconstitution after alpha-beta-depleted transplantation in children. TCRdb analysed the PCR reads with MiXCR anew, one entry per CDR3 protein. The sample consists of some 200,000 distinct CDR3 sequences, roughly 6.3% of them appearing once. The input for sequencing was PBMCs, taken before TCRalphabeta/CD19-depleted stem cell transplant. Receptors were obtained from a girl under three years old with combined immunodeficiency, due to receive a stem cell transplant. Each CDR3 is given with its conserved first and last residue. The D gene is left open where the match is weak. Clone size appears in some rows only: once, few, many, or a class for an expanded clone.

CDR3nt: TGTGCCAGCAGCTTTCGTCCTCCAACTAGCACAGATACGCAGTATTTT
CDR3aa: CASSFRPPTSTDTQYF
abundance: NA
d_gene: NA
v_gene: TRBV7-9
j_gene: TRBJ2-3

CDR3nt: TGTGCCGGCCGTGGGGCCACCACCGGGGAGCTGTTTTTT
CDR3aa: CAGRGATTGELFF
abundance: many
d_gene: NA
v_gene: TRBV30
j_gene: TRBJ2-2

CDR3nt: TGCAGTGCTCTCTCCATTACAGGGGGCATCTACGAGCAGTACTTC
CDR3aa: CSALSITGGIYEQYF
abundance: many
d_gene: TRBD1
v_gene: TRBV20-1
j_gene: TRBJ2-7

CDR3nt: TGTGCCAGCAGCTTAGAGGGCGGGGGGGTCTCCTACAATGAGCAGTTCTTC
CDR3aa: CASSLEGGGVSYNEQFF
abundance: many
d_gene: TRBD2
v_gene: TRBV7-9
j_gene: TRBJ2-1

CDR3nt: TGTGCCAGCAGCCCTTACACGCAATATCGCGAGCAGTACTTC
CDR3aa: CASSPYTQYREQYF
abundance: few
d_gene: NA
v_gene: TRBV7-6
j_gene: TRBJ2-7

CDR3nt: TGTGCCAGCAGCCAAGAACTAGCCGGGGGAAATACGCAGTATTTT
CDR3aa: CASSQELAGGNTQYF
abundance: many
d_gene: NA
v_gene: TRBV4-2
j_gene: TRBJ2-3

CDR3nt: TGTGCCACCAGGCCAGCGGGGGGTATAGAGACCCAGTACTTC
CDR3aa: CATRPAGGIETQYF
abundance: few
d_gene: TRBD2
v_gene: TRBV24-1
j_gene: TRBJ2-5

CDR3nt: TGCAGTGCTAGAGACAGCTGGTCTGGAAACACCATATATTTT
CDR3aa: CSARDSWSGNTIYF
abundance: NA
d_gene: NA
v_gene: TRBV20-1
j_gene: TRBJ1-3

CDR3nt: TGCAGTGCTTTGCGGACTAGCGGGAACCAAGAGACCCAGTACTTC
CDR3aa: CSALRTSGNQETQYF
abundance: many
d_gene: TRBD2
v_gene: TRBV20-1
j_gene: TRBJ2-5

CDR3nt: TGCAGTGCTAGAGACTTACAGGGCACAGATACGCAGTATTTT
CDR3aa: CSARDLQGTDTQYF
abundance: many
d_gene: NA
v_gene: TRBV20-1
j_gene: TRBJ2-3

CDR3nt: TGCGCCAGCAGCCAAGAGCGTGGACAGAGACAGCCCCAGCATTTT
CDR3aa: CASSQERGQRQPQHF
abundance: few
d_gene: NA
v_gene: TRBV4-1
j_gene: TRBJ1-5

CDR3nt: TGTGCCACCACCGCCATCGGGGACAATGAGCAGTTCTTC
CDR3aa: CATTAIGDNEQFF
abundance: many
d_gene: NA
v_gene: TRBV24-1
j_gene: TRBJ2-1

CDR3nt: TGTGCCAGCAGCCACTTTCCTTGCAATCAGCCCCAGCATTTT
CDR3aa: CASSHFPCNQPQHF
abundance: NA
d_gene: NA
v_gene: TRBV7-9
j_gene: TRBJ1-5

CDR3nt: TGCAGCGCTGCAGGGACAGGGGGCGGTGGAAAACTGTTTTTT
CDR3aa: CSAAGTGGGGKLFF
abundance: many
d_gene: TRBD1
v_gene: TRBV29-1
j_gene: TRBJ1-4

CDR3nt: TGCGCCAGCAGCCAAGTTGGGACAGGGGGTGAAGCTTTCTTT
CDR3aa: CASSQVGTGGEAFF
abundance: many
d_gene: TRBD1
v_gene: TRBV4-1
j_gene: TRBJ1-1

CDR3nt: TGCAGTGCTAGATTGGCGGGTCCCAAAAACATTCAGTACTTC
CDR3aa: CSARLAGPKNIQYF
abundance: NA
d_gene: NA
v_gene: TRBV20-1
j_gene: TRBJ2-4

CDR3nt: TGCAGTGCTCCGGGACTAGCGGGGGCCCGCGTTAGTTACAATGAGCAGTTCTTC
CDR3aa: CSAPGLAGARVSYNEQFF
abundance: many
d_gene: TRBD2
v_gene: TRBV20-1
j_gene: TRBJ2-1

CDR3nt: TGCGCCAGCAGCCAAGGGGCCCCGGGACAGGCCTCTTCGGGGGAGCAGTACTTC
CDR3aa: CASSQGAPGQASSGEQYF
abundance: NA
d_gene: TRBD1
v_gene: TRBV4-1
j_gene: TRBJ2-7

CDR3nt: TGTGCCAGCAGCGCGTTCGCTAGATCCGGGGGCCCGGTAGCCAAAAACATTCAGTACTTC
CDR3aa: CASSAFARSGGPVAKNIQYF
abundance: NA
d_gene: NA
v_gene: TRBV11-2
j_gene: TRBJ2-4

CDR3nt: TGCGCCAGCAGCACTCGGACAGCATCGCAAGAGACCCAGTACTTC
CDR3aa: CASSTRTASQETQYF
abundance: few
d_gene: NA
v_gene: TRBV5-1
j_gene: TRBJ2-5

CDR3nt: TGCGCCAGCAGCCATGGGAGGGCTGGACAGAACCAAGAGACCCAGTACTTC
CDR3aa: CASSHGRAGQNQETQYF
abundance: many
d_gene: NA
v_gene: TRBV4-3
j_gene: TRBJ2-5

CDR3nt: TGCGCCAGCAGCCAACATACCGGGACTAGCGGTCTAAGCTCCTACAATGAGCAGTTCTTC
CDR3aa: CASSQHTGTSGLSSYNEQFF
abundance: NA
d_gene: TRBD2
v_gene: TRBV5-1
j_gene: TRBJ2-1